This T cell receptor beta chain was observed in a study of Graves' ophthalmopathy and Graves' hyperthyroidism. V lost 6 bases to trimming and J lost 3 bases; unmatched junction nucleotides: 5. Germline V gene sequence: CDR1 LNHDA, CDR2 SQIVND (reference sequence). This CDR3 is built from 13 residues. This clonotype was seen repeatedly, ten times or more. Its specificity is unknown. Amplified TCR beta CDR3 regions were obtained using RNA transcripts as template. HTBI-primed RT-PCR formed the first round, and a multiplex PCR formed the second. TCRdb ran MiXCR on the multiplex PCR reads and lists one entry per CDR3 protein. Of over a million distinct CDR3 sequences listed, 35% to 45% are singletons. Findings and limits, study-wide: Most expanded clonotypes from thyroid (those above 0.001 frequency) were also found in blood.

This chain connects TRBV19 to TRBJ2-7; 7 nucleotides align to TRBD1. This receptor was obtained from an adult man with Graves' hyperthyroidism. The sequenced sample was peripheral blood or thyroid tissue (not recorded which). The CDR3: CASRTGQSYEQYF. Here the CDR3 DNA reads TGTGCCAGTAGGACGGGACAGAGCTACGAGCAGTACTTC.